This T cell receptor beta chain came from a study of cytomegalovirus exposure and HLA in healthy donors. Study-level findings and limits: The classifier, whose performance was assessed in both the original and validation cohorts, reportedly diagnosed cytomegalovirus status with high specificity and sensitivity. Previous analysis showed most TCR beta V segments were productive about 87% or about 30% of the time.

Amplification used 60 Vbeta primers and 13 Jbeta primers. Per the study methods: Approximately 11 million of the about 80 million unique TCR beta chains counted in a later analysis were shared. Some clones are missing from TCRdb's copy, which holds only in-frame ones; the method was immunoSEQ multiplex PCR. The V and J calls and clone size were taken over from that table, and D and trimming were inferred from the DNA. The sample holds under 150,000 clones, around nine tenths seen once. These donors, healthy bone marrow donors, were studied. This clone was recorded once. What it binds is not known. Germline V gene lookup returns CDR1 MNHEY and CDR2 SMNVEV (reference sequence). After removal of 6 bases from V and 0 bases from J, the junction contained 10 bases not matched to a gene. The CDR3 is made up of 18 amino acids.

Sequencing was done on a sample of PBMCs. The receptor comes from a woman aged 30 to 39 in good health and CMV-seronegative. The chain is built from TRBV27 and TRBJ1-4, with 10 bases that match TRBD1. The CDR3 nucleotides are TGTGCCAGCAGAGTTACCGGGACAGGGGCTGCAACTAATGAAAAACTGTTTTTT. Its protein is CASRVTGTGAATNEKLFF.